Listed below are T cell receptor beta chains from one sample, sequenced in a study of PD-1 blockade in classical Hodgkin lymphoma. Profiled with immunoSEQ multiplex PCR; TCRdb holds only in-frame clones, not every one. The table has about 40,000 clones, 60% to 85% seen once. Sample: peripheral blood mononuclear cells (PBMCs), taken at baseline. All receptors derive from a human donor with classical Hodgkin lymphoma. Each CDR3 is given with its conserved first and last residue. A D gene is named only where the DNA matches it firmly. Size is omitted from some rows. Given values are once, few, many or a class for expanded clones.

abundance: NA; v_gene: TRBV7-3; d_gene: TRBD2; j_gene: TRBJ2-1; CDR3nt: TGTGCCAGCAGCTTCACTAGCGGTGGAAAGAATGAGCAGTTCTTC; CDR3aa: CASSFTSGGKNEQFF
abundance: NA; v_gene: TRBV5-1; d_gene: NA; j_gene: TRBJ2-7; CDR3nt: TGCGCCAGCAGCTTGTCGGCGCAGGCGATCTACGAGCAGTACTTC; CDR3aa: CASSLSAQAIYEQYF
abundance: once; v_gene: TRBV7-2; d_gene: NA; j_gene: TRBJ2-1; CDR3nt: TGTGCCAGCAGCTCTGACGGATCATCGGTGGTCTTC; CDR3aa: CASSSDGSSVVF
abundance: NA; v_gene: TRBV18; d_gene: NA; j_gene: TRBJ2-3; CDR3nt: TGTGCCAGCTCACCAAACACAGATACGCAGTATTTT; CDR3aa: CASSPNTDTQYF
abundance: many; v_gene: TRBV4-1; d_gene: TRBD2; j_gene: TRBJ2-2; CDR3nt: TGCGCCAGCAGCCAAGTGGCTAGCGGGGGGGCGGACACCGGGGAGCTGTTTTTT; CDR3aa: CASSQVASGGADTGELFF
abundance: NA; v_gene: TRBV7-8; d_gene: NA; j_gene: TRBJ2-1; CDR3nt: TGTGCCAGCAGCGCCAACCTGGACTCAGGGAATGAGCAGTTCTTC; CDR3aa: CASSANLDSGNEQFF
abundance: NA; v_gene: TRBV29-1; d_gene: TRBD2; j_gene: TRBJ2-5; CDR3nt: TGCAGCGTAGCCCGTAGCGGGAGGGAAGAGACCCAGTACTTC; CDR3aa: CSVARSGREETQYF
abundance: NA; v_gene: TRBV30; d_gene: NA; j_gene: TRBJ1-2; CDR3nt: TGTGCCTGGACCTTTGGGACAAGCTATGGCTACACCTTC; CDR3aa: CAWTFGTSYGYTF
abundance: few; v_gene: TRBV2; d_gene: NA; j_gene: TRBJ2-2; CDR3nt: TGTGCCAGCAGTGGTCTGCTAGCAGGTACCGGGGAGCTGTTTTTT; CDR3aa: CASSGLLAGTGELFF
abundance: NA; v_gene: TRBV7-9; d_gene: NA; j_gene: TRBJ2-2; CDR3nt: TGTGCCAGCACCAATCCTACGAACACCGGGGAGCTGTTTTTT; CDR3aa: CASTNPTNTGELFF
abundance: NA; v_gene: TRBV5-1; d_gene: NA; j_gene: TRBJ2-4; CDR3nt: TGCGCCAGCAGCTTGAACCAGGGGGGCAAAAACATTCAGTACTTC; CDR3aa: CASSLNQGGKNIQYF
abundance: NA; v_gene: TRBV2; d_gene: NA; j_gene: TRBJ2-7; CDR3nt: TGTGCCAGCAGCGACAAGAGCTCCTACGAGCAGTACTTC; CDR3aa: CASSDKSSYEQYF
abundance: once; v_gene: TRBV4-3; d_gene: NA; j_gene: TRBJ2-7; CDR3nt: TGCGCCAGCAGCCAAGATCTTTCAGGGATCTACGAGCAGTACTTC; CDR3aa: CASSQDLSGIYEQYF
abundance: NA; v_gene: TRBV7-3; d_gene: NA; j_gene: TRBJ2-1; CDR3nt: TGTGCCACGAGTGAGCGCTCCTACAATGAGCAGTTCTTC; CDR3aa: CATSERSYNEQFF
abundance: NA; v_gene: TRBV30; d_gene: NA; j_gene: TRBJ1-1; CDR3nt: TGTGCCTGGGGGAGACACATGAACACTGAAGCTTTCTTT; CDR3aa: CAWGRHMNTEAFF
abundance: NA; v_gene: TRBV7-9; d_gene: NA; j_gene: TRBJ1-1; CDR3nt: TGTGCCAGCAGACCCGGGACATGGGAAGAAGCTTTCTTT; CDR3aa: CASRPGTWEEAFF
abundance: medium-sized; v_gene: TRBV9; d_gene: NA; j_gene: TRBJ2-3; CDR3nt: TGTGCCAGCAGCCAAGACAGAAGCACAGATACGCAGTATTTT; CDR3aa: CASSQDRSTDTQYF
abundance: NA; v_gene: TRBV9; d_gene: NA; j_gene: TRBJ1-2; CDR3nt: TGTGCCAGCAGCGTAGGGTTTCGGGTGAGCTATGGCTACACCTTC; CDR3aa: CASSVGFRVSYGYTF
abundance: NA; v_gene: TRBV30; d_gene: TRBD2; j_gene: TRBJ2-2; CDR3nt: TGTGCCTGGTTGAACGGGAGGCAAACCGGGGAGCTGTTTTTT; CDR3aa: CAWLNGRQTGELFF
abundance: NA; v_gene: TRBV7-8; d_gene: NA; j_gene: TRBJ1-5; CDR3nt: TGTGCCAGCAGCTTTGAGGGGCTTCGGCAGCCCCAGCATTTT; CDR3aa: CASSFEGLRQPQHF
abundance: NA; v_gene: TRBV9; d_gene: NA; j_gene: TRBJ2-3; CDR3nt: TGTGCCAGCAGCTTGCTGGCGGGGGCCATAGATACGCAGTATTTT; CDR3aa: CASSLLAGAIDTQYF
abundance: NA; v_gene: TRBV29-1; d_gene: NA; j_gene: TRBJ2-1; CDR3nt: TGCAGCGTCCCCGAGAGGGGTGGAAATGAGCAGTTCTTC; CDR3aa: CSVPERGGNEQFF
abundance: NA; v_gene: TRBV10-1; d_gene: TRBD1; j_gene: TRBJ2-7; CDR3nt: TGCGCCAGCAGTGAGTCGGGGACAGGTATAACGTCCTACGAGCAGTACTTC; CDR3aa: CASSESGTGITSYEQYF